Shown below are 3 T cell receptor beta chains from a single sample sequenced in a study of T cells in Graves' hyperthyroidism and ophthalmopathy. Amplified TCR beta CDR3 regions derived from RNA transcripts. Primed by the HTBI set, a first-round RT-PCR was run on the TCR CDR3. TCRdb re-called the multiplex PCR reads with MiXCR, one entry per CDR3 protein. The data show approximately 360,000 distinct CDR3 sequences, roughly 25% seen once. The specimen sequenced was blood. These receptors were taken from a man aged 45-60 years with Graves' hyperthyroidism.

This clonotype occurred a few times. The V call is TRBV29-1, the J call TRBJ2-7, with TRBD1 matching over 7 bases. V gave up 5 bases and J gave up 0 bases; unmatched junction bases: 1. From germline, CDR1 is SQVTM and CDR2 ANQGSEA. The CDR3 is 12 amino acids. The CDR3 reads CSVRDSSYEQYF. For the CDR3, the DNA is TGCAGCGTTCGGGACAGCTCCTACGAGCAGTACTTC.

This chain uses TRBV11-1 with TRBJ1-5; D call uncertain. The CDR3 totals 16 residues. The V end lost 5 bases, the J end lost 2 bases, and 16 bases lay between the germline ends. Germline CDR1 and CDR2: SGHAT and FQDESV (reference sequence). The CDR3 DNA is TGTGCCAGCAGCAGTTCCCACGGGAGTCGCAATCAGCCCCAGCATTTT. Its translation is CASSSSHGSRNQPQHF.

This clonotype turned up a few times. V is TRBV30 and J is TRBJ1-5; tentative D call: TRBD1 (6 bases). V shed 3 bases and J shed 3 bases, with 12 bases lying between them. The CDR3 is made up of 14 amino acids. Per germline, CDR1 GTSNPN and CDR2 SVGIG (reference sequence). CDR3 sequence reads: CAWSPGHNNQPQHF. DNA of the CDR3: TGTGCCTGGAGCCCGGGACACAACAATCAGCCCCAGCATTTT.